This entry describes one TCR beta chain. Its matching antigen is unknown. This sample was taken from a study of T cells in Graves' hyperthyroidism and ophthalmopathy. On the study more broadly: The blood sample was taken at first diagnosis, before treatment began.

Researchers took RNA transcripts and amplified the TCR beta CDR3 regions from them. With the HTBI primer set, the TCR CDR3 went through a first round of RT-PCR. One entry per CDR3 protein results from TCRdb running MiXCR on the multiplex PCR reads. Of around 500,000 distinct CDR3 sequences listed, 16% are singletons. Overall study findings and caveats: Blood shared most expanded thyroid clonotypes above 0.001.

The CDR3 totals 15 residues. The V gene lost 6 bases and the J gene lost 7 bases, with 16 bases spanning the gap. Uncontrolled infection, other autoimmune disease, pregnancy or lactation led to exclusion. PBMCs were collected from a 10 ml volume of fresh peripheral blood. The sequenced sample consisted of blood. This TCR was sampled from a woman aged 25 to 39 with Graves' ophthalmopathy. The chain joins TRBV12-3 or TRBV12-4 to TRBJ1-6; D might be TRBD1 (6 bases). CDR3 sequence reads: CASRAGAGENSPLHF. CDR3 DNA: TGTGCCAGCAGAGCAGGGGCGGGGGAGAATTCACCCCTCCACTTT.